The text below deals with one TCR beta chain. This sample is drawn from a study of blood T cell repertoires in COVID-19. Across the whole study: Samples came from the United States, Italy and Spain, spanning acute and convalescent COVID-19. T cells, B-cell-depleted T cells, or PBMCs supplied cDNA or gDNA.

The V end lost 4 bases, the J end lost 1 base, and 13 bases lay between the germline ends. Germline V lookup: CDR1 KGHSH, CDR2 LQKENI. The length of the CDR3 is 15 residues. Original data processing: From reference gene primer amplification, estimates of nucleated cell counts were derived. Clones were read by immunoSEQ multiplex PCR, and TCRdb kept only the in-frame ones, dropping some. The V and J calls and the clone size are those of that table, but D and trimming were determined from the DNA. Found here are about 240,000 clones, 85% of them singletons; the top ten hold more than 6%. This chain joins TRBV18 and TRBJ1-1, with a possible D match to TRBD1 (5 bases). This clonotype originated in a woman aged 55-69 years with active or convalescent COVID-19. Sequencing was done on a sample of peripheral blood. In DNA, the CDR3 is TGTGCCAGCTCACGACTGACAGCCGAGAACACTGAAGCTTTCTTT. Protein sequence: CASSRLTAENTEAFF.